This T cell receptor (beta chain) was obtained from a study of T cell clones after liver transplantation (dated by TCRdb to about 2019). As for the study more broadly: Samples were obtained from ITN030ST, a randomized trial in which withdrawal of immunosuppression was attempted within 2 years of liver transplantation. After a pre-transplant mixed lymphocyte reaction, TCRbeta sequencing was used to pinpoint donor-reactive T cell clones, which were subsequently tracked in post-transplant blood. Third party-reactive TCRbeta sequences from pre-transplant MLRs were also identified as an antigen-independent comparator for donor-reactive sequences. Of the eight recipients, a few were HCV-positive, while the remaining recipients had been transplanted for non-autoimmune, non-viral indications. Subjects received no induction therapy and standard immunosuppression until randomization at 12-24 months post-transplant. Tolerance meant complete immunosuppression withdrawal for at least one year without liver enzymes rising beyond twice the upper limit of normal. Blood samples were collected pre-transplant, pre-randomization before withdrawal, and post-randomization after either complete withdrawal or failed withdrawal. The studied cohort comprised 8 liver transplant recipients, 3 classified as tolerant and 5 as non-tolerant. What the research found in general, with its limitations: Circulating donor-reactive CD4 TCRbeta sequences fell significantly post-transplant in 5 of 8 subjects, irrespective of tolerance or HCV status. After accounting for repertoire turnover, donor-reactive detection was significantly reduced in 7 of 8 subjects for CD4 and 8 of 8 for CD8. Conclusions were preliminary, limited by small, heterogeneous patient numbers and non-standardized post-transplant time points. Low numbers of available donor cells limited the measurable donor-reactive repertoire in a couple of subjects. The decline in donor-reactive sequences exceeded the decline in third party-reactive sequences, suggesting partial antigen-specific deletion that was unrelated to withdrawal success. Since no allograft tissue specimens were available, donor-reactive T cells may have migrated into the graft instead of being deleted.

Including cysteine and phenylalanine, the CDR3 has 16 amino acids. The kept DNA is CDR3 alone, 48 bases in frame from the first base. Here V drops 7 bases and J drops 8 bases, and the junction holds 14 bases not matched to any gene. CDR1 and CDR2 (LNHDA, SQIVND) derive from the germline V gene (reference sequence). About this clone itself: This clone's antigen is unknown. No base qualities exist here, and no much larger clone lies one base off it.

Using immunoSEQ, frozen genomic DNA was subjected to high-throughput TCRbeta CDR3 sequencing, a process that included PCR amplification, mapping, bias correction and internal controls. The study's own analysis went as follows. Only productive rearrangements were retained, with each unique TCRbeta sequence defined by its CDR3 nucleotide sequence together with its V and J gene. For classification of a sequence as donor-reactive, at least 5-fold expansion in CFSE-low cells relative to unstimulated pre-transplant cells and a frequency of at least 0.01% were required. To ensure at least 90% detection power, minimum frequency thresholds were set for each subject based on that subject's lowest-template unstimulated sample. Jensen-Shannon divergence between the top 1000 TCRbeta sequences after and before transplant was used to measure repertoire turnover. Two-sided Fisher's exact tests were used to test for changes in the detection of donor-reactive sequences. TCRdb's version of the immuneACCESS table is confined to in-frame rearrangements and falls short of the full clone set. An unresolved V gene accounts for under half of the shortfall where checked; the remainder is of unknown origin. That table is the source of V, J and clone size, and D and trimming were worked out from the DNA. The sample table lists about 76,000 clones, over 65% of them with a count of one. Approximately 2.8% of the sample belongs to the ten largest clones.

Thawed unstimulated PBMCs were stained for CD3, CD4 and CD8 and FACS-sorted into CD3+CD4+ and CD3+CD8+ populations. All 8 studied subjects were randomized to immunosuppression withdrawal. The Qiagen DNeasy Blood and Tissue Kit was used for genomic DNA isolation. The clonotype originates from a human patient who received a liver transplant. Following a transplant, a fraction of the T cells may be traceable to the graft donor. The starting material was CD4+ T cells from blood, obtained at the 22-month timepoint. Here the chain combines TRBV19 and TRBJ1-2, with 12 junctional bases fitting TRBD1. The nucleotide sequence is given as TGTGCCAGTACCCGGGACAGGGGGCGTCAGAACGGAGGCTACACCTTC. Translation gives CASTRDRGRQNGGYTF.